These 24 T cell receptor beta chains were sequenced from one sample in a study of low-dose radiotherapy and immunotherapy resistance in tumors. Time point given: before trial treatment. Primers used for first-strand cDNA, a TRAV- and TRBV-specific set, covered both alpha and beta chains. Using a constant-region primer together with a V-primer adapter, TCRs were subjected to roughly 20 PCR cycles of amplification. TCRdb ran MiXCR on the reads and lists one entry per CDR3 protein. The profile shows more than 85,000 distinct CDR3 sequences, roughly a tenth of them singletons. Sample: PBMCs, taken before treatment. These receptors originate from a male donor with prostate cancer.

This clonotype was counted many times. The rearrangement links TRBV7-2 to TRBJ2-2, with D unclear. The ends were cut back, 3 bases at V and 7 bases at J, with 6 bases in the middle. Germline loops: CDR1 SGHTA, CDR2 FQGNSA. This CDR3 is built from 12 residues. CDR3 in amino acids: CASSFGVGELFF. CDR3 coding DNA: TGTGCCAGCAGCTTTGGTGTCGGGGAGCTGTTTTTT.

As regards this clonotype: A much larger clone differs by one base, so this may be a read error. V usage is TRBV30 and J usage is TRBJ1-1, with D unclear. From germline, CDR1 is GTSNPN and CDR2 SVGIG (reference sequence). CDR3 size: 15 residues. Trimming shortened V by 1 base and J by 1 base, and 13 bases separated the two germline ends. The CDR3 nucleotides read TGTGCCTGGAGTGCCCGCATGTGTGAGAACACTGAAGCTTTCTTT. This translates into CAWSARMCENTEAFF.

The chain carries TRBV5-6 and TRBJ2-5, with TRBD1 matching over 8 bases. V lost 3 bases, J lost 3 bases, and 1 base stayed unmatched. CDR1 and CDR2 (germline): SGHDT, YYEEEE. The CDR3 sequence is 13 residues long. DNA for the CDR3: TGTGCCAGCAGCTGGGACAGGAAAGAGACCCAGTACTTC. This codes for CASSWDRKETQYF.

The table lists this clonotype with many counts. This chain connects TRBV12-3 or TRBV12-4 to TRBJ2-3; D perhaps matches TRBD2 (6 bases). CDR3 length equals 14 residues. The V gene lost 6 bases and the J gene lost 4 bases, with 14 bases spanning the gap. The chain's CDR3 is CASSTGRGADTQYF. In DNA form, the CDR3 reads TGTGCCAGCAGCACGGGCCGCGGGGCAGATACGCAGTATTTT.

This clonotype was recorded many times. CDR3: CASSPMGGTIQETQYF. The CDR3 DNA reads as TGTGCCAGCAGCCCCATGGGAGGAACGATCCAAGAGACCCAGTACTTC. This rearrangement joins TRBV7-2 to TRBJ2-5, with a possible D match to TRBD2 (6 bases). This CDR3 comprises 16 residues. Trimming removed 5 bases at V and 1 base at J, with 17 bases between. Germline V CDR1 and CDR2: SGHTA, FQGNSA.

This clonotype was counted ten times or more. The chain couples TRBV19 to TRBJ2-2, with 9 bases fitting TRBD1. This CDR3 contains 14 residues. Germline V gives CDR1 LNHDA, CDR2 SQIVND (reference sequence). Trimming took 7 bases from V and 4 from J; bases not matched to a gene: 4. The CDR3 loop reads CASNSDRGTGELFF. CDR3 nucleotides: TGTGCCAGTAACTCGGACAGGGGCACCGGGGAGCTGTTTTTT.

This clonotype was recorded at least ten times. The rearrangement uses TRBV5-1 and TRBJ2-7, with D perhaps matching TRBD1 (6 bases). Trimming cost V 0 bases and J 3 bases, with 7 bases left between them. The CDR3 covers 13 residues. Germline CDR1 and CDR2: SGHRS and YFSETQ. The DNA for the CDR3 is TGCGCCAGCAGCTTGGGACAGGTCTACGAGCAGTACTTC. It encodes CASSLGQVYEQYF. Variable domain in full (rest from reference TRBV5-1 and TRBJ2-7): KAGVTQTPRYLIKTRGQQVTLSCSPISGHRSVSWYQQTPGQGLQFLFEYFSETQRNKGNFPGRFSGRQFSNSRSEMNVSTLELGDSALYLCASSLGQVYEQYFGPGTRLTVT.

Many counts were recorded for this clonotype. CDR3 nucleotide sequence: TGTGCCAGCAGCCAAGGGTCGGGCGGCTCTGGAAACACCATATATTTT. Translation: CASSQGSGGSGNTIYF. The chain couples TRBV7-2 to TRBJ1-3, with D uncertain. Germline V gene lookup returns CDR1 SGHTA and CDR2 FQGNSA. CDR3 length: 16 amino acids. V dropped 5 bases and J dropped 0 bases, with 14 bases sitting between them.

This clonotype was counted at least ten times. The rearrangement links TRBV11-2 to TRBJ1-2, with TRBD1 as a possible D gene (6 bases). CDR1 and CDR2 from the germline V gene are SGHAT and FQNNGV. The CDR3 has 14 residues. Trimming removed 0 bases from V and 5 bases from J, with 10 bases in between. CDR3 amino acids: CASSLEVQGYGYTF. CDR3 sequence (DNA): TGTGCCAGCAGCTTAGAGGTACAGGGATATGGCTACACCTTC.

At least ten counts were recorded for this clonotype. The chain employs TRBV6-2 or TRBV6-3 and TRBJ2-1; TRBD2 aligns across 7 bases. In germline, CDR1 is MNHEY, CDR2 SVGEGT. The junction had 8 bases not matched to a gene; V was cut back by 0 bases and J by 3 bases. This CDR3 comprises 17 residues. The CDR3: CASSYSSGGSVYNEQFF. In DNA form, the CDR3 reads TGTGCCAGCAGTTACTCTTCCGGCGGGAGCGTCTACAATGAGCAGTTCTTC.

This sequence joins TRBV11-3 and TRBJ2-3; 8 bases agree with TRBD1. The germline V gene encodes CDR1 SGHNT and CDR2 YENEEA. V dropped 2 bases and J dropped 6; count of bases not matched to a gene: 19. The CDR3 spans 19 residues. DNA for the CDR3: TGTGCCAGCAGCTTATCTCTCCCGTTTGGACAGGGTAGAGCGGATACGCAGTATTTT. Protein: CASSLSLPFGQGRADTQYF.

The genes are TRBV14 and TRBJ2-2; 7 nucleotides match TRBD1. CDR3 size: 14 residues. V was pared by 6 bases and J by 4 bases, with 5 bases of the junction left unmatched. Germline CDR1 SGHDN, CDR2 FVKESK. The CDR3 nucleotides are TGTGCCAGCAGATCGACAGGGTCCACCGGGGAGCTGTTTTTT. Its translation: CASRSTGSTGELFF.

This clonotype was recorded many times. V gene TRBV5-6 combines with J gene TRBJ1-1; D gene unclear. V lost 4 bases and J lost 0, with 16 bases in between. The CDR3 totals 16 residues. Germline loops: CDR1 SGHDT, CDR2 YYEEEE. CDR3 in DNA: TGTGCCAGCAGCCCACAAAACGCACGGATGAACACTGAAGCTTTCTTT. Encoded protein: CASSPQNARMNTEAFF. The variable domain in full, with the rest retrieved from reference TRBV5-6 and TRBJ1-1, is DAGVTQSPTHLIKTRGQQVTLRCSPKSGHDTVSWYQQALGQGPQFIFQYYEEEERQRGNFPDRFSGHQFPNYSSELNVNALLLGDSALYLCASSPQNARMNTEAFFGQGTRLTVV.

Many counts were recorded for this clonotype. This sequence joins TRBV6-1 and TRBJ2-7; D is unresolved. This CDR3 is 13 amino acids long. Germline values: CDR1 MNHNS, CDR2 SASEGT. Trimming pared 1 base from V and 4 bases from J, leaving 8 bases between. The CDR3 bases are TGTGCCAGCAGTGAAGAGAACCGGTACGAGCAGTACTTC. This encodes CASSEENRYEQYF.

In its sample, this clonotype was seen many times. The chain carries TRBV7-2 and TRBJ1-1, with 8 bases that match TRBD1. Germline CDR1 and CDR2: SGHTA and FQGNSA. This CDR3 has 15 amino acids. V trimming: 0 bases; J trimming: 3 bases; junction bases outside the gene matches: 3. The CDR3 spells CASSLAHRGDTEAFF. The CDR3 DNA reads TGTGCCAGCAGCTTAGCCCACAGGGGGGACACTGAAGCTTTCTTT.

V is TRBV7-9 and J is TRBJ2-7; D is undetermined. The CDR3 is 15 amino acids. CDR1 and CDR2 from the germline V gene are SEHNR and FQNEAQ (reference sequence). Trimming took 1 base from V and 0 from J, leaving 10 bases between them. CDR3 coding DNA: TGTGCCAGCAGCTTAGATGGCAGCCTCTCCTACGAGCAGTACTTC. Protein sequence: CASSLDGSLSYEQYF.

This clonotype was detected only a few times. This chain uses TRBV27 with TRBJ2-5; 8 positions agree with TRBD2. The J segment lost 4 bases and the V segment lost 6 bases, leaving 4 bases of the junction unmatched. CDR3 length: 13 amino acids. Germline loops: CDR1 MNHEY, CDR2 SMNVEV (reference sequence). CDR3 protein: CASSAGTRETQYF. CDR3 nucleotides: TGTGCCAGCAGCGCCGGGACTAGAGAGACCCAGTACTTC.

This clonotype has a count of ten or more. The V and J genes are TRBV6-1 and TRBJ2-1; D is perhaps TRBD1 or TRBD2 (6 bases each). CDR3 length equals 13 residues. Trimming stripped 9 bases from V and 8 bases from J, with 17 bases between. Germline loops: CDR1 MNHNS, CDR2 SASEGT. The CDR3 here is CARKTDRGHEQFF. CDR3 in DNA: TGTGCCAGGAAGACTGATCGGGGGCATGAGCAGTTCTTC.

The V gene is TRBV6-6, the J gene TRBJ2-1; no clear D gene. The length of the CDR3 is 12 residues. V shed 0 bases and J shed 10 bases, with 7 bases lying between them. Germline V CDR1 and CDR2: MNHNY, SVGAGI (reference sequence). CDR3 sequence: CASSYSGREQFF. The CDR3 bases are TGTGCCAGCAGTTACTCAGGGCGGGAGCAGTTCTTC.

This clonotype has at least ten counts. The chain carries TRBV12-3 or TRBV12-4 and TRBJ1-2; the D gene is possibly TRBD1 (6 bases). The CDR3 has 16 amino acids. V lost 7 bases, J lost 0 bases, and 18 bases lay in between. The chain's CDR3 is CASKPGQEYSNYGYTF. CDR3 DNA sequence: TGTGCCAGCAAACCGGGACAAGAATACTCTAACTATGGCTACACCTTC.

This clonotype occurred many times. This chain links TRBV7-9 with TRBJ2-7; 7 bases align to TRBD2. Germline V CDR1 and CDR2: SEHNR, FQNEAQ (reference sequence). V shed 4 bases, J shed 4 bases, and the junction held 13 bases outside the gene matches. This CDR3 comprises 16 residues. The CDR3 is CASSSAWSGASYEQYF. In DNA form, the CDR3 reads TGTGCCAGCAGCTCGGCATGGAGCGGGGCTTCTTACGAGCAGTACTTC.

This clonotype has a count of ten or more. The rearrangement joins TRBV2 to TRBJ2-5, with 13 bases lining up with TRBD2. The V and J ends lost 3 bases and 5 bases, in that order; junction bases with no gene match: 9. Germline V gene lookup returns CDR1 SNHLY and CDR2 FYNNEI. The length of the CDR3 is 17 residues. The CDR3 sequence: CASSDPALAGGGETQYF. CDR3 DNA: TGTGCCAGCAGTGACCCGGCACTAGCGGGAGGGGGTGAGACCCAGTACTTC.

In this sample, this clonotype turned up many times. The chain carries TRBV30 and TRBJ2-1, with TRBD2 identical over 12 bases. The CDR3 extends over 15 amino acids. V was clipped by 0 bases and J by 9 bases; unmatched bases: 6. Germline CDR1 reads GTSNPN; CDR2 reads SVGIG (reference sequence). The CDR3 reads CAWSVGLAGRSEQFF. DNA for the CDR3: TGTGCCTGGAGTGTTGGACTAGCGGGAAGGTCTGAGCAGTTCTTC.

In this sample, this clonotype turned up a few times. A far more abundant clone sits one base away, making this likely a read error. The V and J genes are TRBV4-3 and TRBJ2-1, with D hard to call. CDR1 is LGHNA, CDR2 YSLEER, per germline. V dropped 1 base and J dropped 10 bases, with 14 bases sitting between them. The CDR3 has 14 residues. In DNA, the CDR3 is TGCGCCAGCAGCCAAGGCCGGAGCTCCTACGAGCAGTTCTTC. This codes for CASSQGRSSYEQFF.